These 12 T cell receptor beta chains came from one sample sequenced in a study of blood T cell repertoires in COVID-19. Produced via immunoSEQ multiplex PCR; TCRdb's table is partial and in-frame only. The table has 270,000 or so clones, roughly nine tenths seen once; the top ten hold approximately 10%. The sequenced sample was peripheral blood. These receptors came from a woman aged 30 to 39 with COVID-19, enrolled during active disease.

The rearrangement links TRBV5-1 to TRBJ2-1, with TRBD2 matching 9 bases. Germline trimming cut 0 bases from V and 5 bases from J; bases unmatched to any gene: 3. The V gene's germline CDR1 is SGHRS and CDR2 YFSETQ. The CDR3 is 15 amino acids. CDR3 nucleotides: TGCGCCAGCAGCTTGGTTCCTAGCGGGAACAATGAGCAGTTCTTC. This sequence encodes CASSLVPSGNNEQFF. Together with reference TRBV5-1 and TRBJ2-1, the CDR3 gives the full variable domain: KAGVTQTPRYLIKTRGQQVTLSCSPISGHRSVSWYQQTPGQGLQFLFEYFSETQRNKGNFPGRFSGRQFSNSRSEMNVSTLELGDSALYLCASSLVPSGNNEQFFGPGTRLTVL.

This chain connects TRBV10-1 to TRBJ1-5; D is undetermined. Trimming left V 0 bases short and J 5 bases short, with 8 bases between. Germline V lookup: CDR1 WNHNN, CDR2 SYGVQD (reference sequence). The CDR3 contains 14 residues. This CDR3 reads CASSESLTDQPQHF. The CDR3 nucleotides read TGCGCCAGCAGTGAGTCTCTAACAGATCAGCCCCAGCATTTT.

This rearrangement joins TRBV24-1 to TRBJ2-7; TRBD2 agrees at 8 bases. This CDR3 spans 15 amino acids. The germline V gene has CDR1 KGHDR and CDR2 SFDVKD. V lost 4 bases to trimming and J lost 0 bases; unmatched junction nucleotides: 4. CDR3 amino acids: CATSESGGHSYEQYF. CDR3 nucleotides: TGTGCCACCAGTGAGAGCGGGGGACACTCCTACGAGCAGTACTTC.

Here the CDR3 reads CASGRQMNTGELFF. In DNA, the CDR3 is TGTGCCAGCGGACGACAGATGAACACCGGGGAGCTGTTTTTT. The chain recombines TRBV14 with TRBJ2-2; weak D call: TRBD1 (5 bases). This CDR3 has 14 residues. V dropped 8 bases and J dropped 1 base, with 11 bases sitting between them. The germline V gene has CDR1 SGHDN and CDR2 FVKESK.

The chain has TRBV2 and TRBJ2-7; D gene uncertain. Per the germline V gene, CDR1 is SNHLY and CDR2 is FYNNEI. The CDR3 length is 14 residues. Trimming removed 5 bases from V and 3 bases from J, with 14 bases in between. CDR3 in DNA: TGTGCCAGCAGTCCTCCACCGGCGGACTACGAGCAGTACTTC. Translating it yields CASSPPPADYEQYF.

The V gene is TRBV3-1 (or the pseudogene TRBV3-2), the J gene TRBJ1-5; D call uncertain. CDR3 length: 15 amino acids. From germline, CDR1 is LGHDT and CDR2 YNNKEL (reference sequence). V was trimmed by 1 base and J by 6 bases, leaving 13 bases between them. The CDR3 loop is CASSQGAVSGQPQHF. In nucleotides, the CDR3 is TGTGCCAGCAGCCAAGGTGCCGTCTCGGGTCAGCCCCAGCATTTT.

The chain has TRBV11-2 and TRBJ2-7; D is perhaps TRBD1 (7 bases). The germline V gene has CDR1 SGHAT and CDR2 FQNNGV. The V end was cut by 2 bases, the J end by 3 bases, with 17 bases between. The CDR3 length is 16 residues. The CDR3 loop is CASSLWRDSSIYEQYF. In DNA, the CDR3 is TGTGCCAGCAGCTTATGGCGGGACAGCTCGATCTACGAGCAGTACTTC.

This clone has just one count. V is TRBV19 and J is TRBJ2-3; 11 bases map to TRBD2. The ends lost 3 bases at V and 3 bases at J; junction bases unmatched: 5. In germline, CDR1 is LNHDA, CDR2 SQIVND (reference sequence). This CDR3 is 16 amino acids long. The CDR3 is CASSILLAGVTDTQYF. The CDR3 nucleotides read TGTGCCAGTAGTATCTTACTAGCGGGGGTAACAGATACGCAGTATTTT.

This clone was picked up one time. This chain uses TRBV7-8 with TRBJ2-2; D not resolved. Trimming took 2 bases from V and 2 from J, leaving 12 bases between them. CDR3 length: 16 amino acids. Looked up from germline, CDR1 is SGHVS and CDR2 is FQNEAQ. CDR3 sequence reads: CASSLLVGSNTGELFF. The CDR3 bases are TGTGCCAGCAGCTTATTGGTGGGCAGCAACACCGGGGAGCTGTTTTTT.

V gene TRBV3-1 (or the pseudogene TRBV3-2) combines with J gene TRBJ2-7; 8 bases are a match to TRBD2. Germline values: CDR1 LGHDT, CDR2 YNNKEL (reference sequence). Losses at the gene ends were 4 bases for V and 4 bases for J; bases not matched to a gene: 3. This CDR3 spans 13 amino acids. CDR3 bases: TGTGCCAGCAGCCCGGGACTAGTTTACGAGCAGTACTTC. Protein product: CASSPGLVYEQYF.

V gene TRBV3-1 (or the pseudogene TRBV3-2) combines with J gene TRBJ2-1, with 8 nucleotides matching TRBD2. There are 16 residues in the CDR3. Germline-derived CDR1 and CDR2 are LGHDT and YNNKEL (reference sequence). Losses at the gene ends were 4 bases for V and 3 bases for J; bases not matched to a gene: 8. The CDR3 sequence is CASSPGWRGDYNEQFF. Here the CDR3 DNA reads TGTGCCAGCAGCCCAGGATGGCGGGGGGACTACAATGAGCAGTTCTTC.

The chain employs TRBV29-1 and TRBJ1-6; possibly TRBD1 for D (6 bases). The CDR3 consists of 15 residues. Germline assignment: CDR1 SQVTM and CDR2 ANQGSEA. Trimming shortened V by 6 bases and J by 10 bases, and 22 bases separated the two germline ends. The CDR3 loop reads CSVQNNREPGSPLHF. The DNA of the CDR3 is TGCAGCGTCCAAAATAACAGGGAGCCTGGCTCACCCCTCCACTTT.